Following are 27 T cell receptor beta chains from one sample sequenced in a study of blood T cell repertoires in COVID-19. Sequenced by immunoSEQ multiplex PCR; TCRdb stores in-frame clones only, minus some. Of approximately 150,000 clones in the sample, roughly 80% are singletons; the top ten hold roughly 10%. Sample: peripheral blood. The receptor set was obtained from a man aged 70-80 years with active or convalescent COVID-19.

The chain joins TRBV5-8 to TRBJ2-3, with D possibly matching TRBD2 (5 bases). Germline CDR1 and CDR2: SGHTS and YDEGEE. There are 18 residues in the CDR3. V was trimmed by 2 bases and J by 1 base, leaving 20 bases between them. CDR3 DNA sequence: TGTGCCAGCAGCTTCTGGCAGGCCCGCGAGAGGGGCACAGATACGCAGTATTTT. Translating it yields CASSFWQARERGTDTQYF.

This chain connects TRBV10-1 to TRBJ1-1, with D unclear. V dropped 6 bases and J dropped 1 base, with 9 bases sitting between them. Per the germline V gene, CDR1 is WNHNN and CDR2 is SYGVQD (reference sequence). This CDR3 comprises 13 residues. The CDR3 spells CASRENRNTEAFF. The CDR3 region has the DNA TGCGCCAGCAGGGAGAACAGGAACACTGAAGCTTTCTTT.

The chain couples TRBV3-1 (or the pseudogene TRBV3-2) to TRBJ2-3, with a weak D call TRBD2 (7 bases). V was pared by 4 bases and J by 5 bases, with 16 bases between. Per the germline V gene, CDR1 is LGHDT and CDR2 is YNNKEL (reference sequence). The CDR3 length is 15 residues. In DNA, the CDR3 is TGTGCCAGCAGCCGGGCGGGGGCGCCCGGAGATACGCAGTATTTT. Its translation is CASSRAGAPGDTQYF.

The chain is built from TRBV5-1 and TRBJ2-1, with D maybe TRBD2 (6 bases). The CDR3 totals 13 residues. Germline assignment: CDR1 SGHRS and CDR2 YFSETQ. V was pared by 3 bases and J by 5 bases, with 9 bases between. For the CDR3, the DNA is TGCGCCAGCAGCTGGGGGACTGACAATGAGCAGTTCTTC. Its protein product is CASSWGTDNEQFF.

The chain combines TRBV5-4 with TRBJ2-1, with D unresolved. V dropped 1 base and J dropped 0 bases, with 14 bases sitting between them. CDR1 is SGHNT, CDR2 YYREEE, per germline (reference sequence). The CDR3 runs 17 residues. CDR3 in DNA: TGTGCCAGCAGCTTGATTGGGCACCTGAGCTCCTACAATGAGCAGTTCTTC. Translated: CASSLIGHLSSYNEQFF. The full variable domain, in which reference TRBV5-4 and TRBJ2-1 provide the parts outside the CDR3, is ETGVTQSPTHLIKTRGQQVTLRCSSQSGHNTVSWYQQALGQGPQFIFQYYREEENGRGNFPPRFSGLQFPNYSSELNVNALELDDSALYLCASSLIGHLSSYNEQFFGPGTRLTVL.

The gene calls are TRBV18 and TRBJ1-5; possibly TRBD1 for D (5 bases). Germline V CDR1 and CDR2: KGHSH, LQKENI. V shed 4 bases and J shed 5 bases, with 12 bases lying between them. The CDR3 has 14 amino acids. CDR3 region: CASSRQWGDQPQHF. CDR3 DNA: TGTGCCAGCTCACGGCAGTGGGGCGATCAGCCCCAGCATTTT.

The rearrangement uses TRBV27 and TRBJ1-2; possibly TRBD1 for D (6 bases). Germline V gives CDR1 MNHEY, CDR2 SMNVEV (reference sequence). This CDR3 is built from 13 residues. Trimming removed 10 bases at V and 4 bases at J, with 16 bases between. Here the CDR3 DNA reads TGTGCCACGGGGGGGGCGCAGGCCTATGGCTACACCTTC. It specifies CATGGAQAYGYTF.

The chain combines TRBV4-3 with TRBJ2-3; D possibly corresponds to TRBD1 (5 bases). This CDR3 has 18 residues. Germline V gene lookup returns CDR1 LGHNA and CDR2 YSLEER. Trimming stripped 0 bases from V and 2 bases from J, with 18 bases between. In nucleotides, the CDR3 is TGCGCCAGCAGCCAAGATCGCGCCAGGGTTGATTTCACAGATACGCAGTATTTT. Its protein is CASSQDRARVDFTDTQYF.

The chain recombines TRBV30 with TRBJ1-6; D remains ambiguous. V lost 3 bases to trimming and J lost 8 bases, with 11 bases between them. The CDR3 has 13 amino acids. Per germline, CDR1 GTSNPN and CDR2 SVGIG (reference sequence). The CDR3 coding sequence is TGTGCCTGGAGAGACGGGAAGGATTCACCCCTCCACTTT. This encodes CAWRDGKDSPLHF.

This clone showed up just once. The chain joins TRBV19 to TRBJ2-3, with 15 positions matching TRBD2. This CDR3 has 18 residues. Germline lookup yields CDR1 LNHDA and CDR2 SQIVND (reference sequence). V lost 5 bases, J lost 2 bases, and 8 bases stayed unmatched. This CDR3 reads CASSSGLAGGIYTDTQYF. The CDR3 DNA reads as TGTGCCAGTAGTTCCGGACTAGCGGGGGGGATATACACAGATACGCAGTATTTT.

The V gene is TRBV30, the J gene TRBJ2-7, with D unclear. Germline V gene data show CDR1 as GTSNPN and CDR2 as SVGIG (reference sequence). The CDR3 sequence is 16 residues long. V lost 4 bases and J lost 5, with 24 bases in between. DNA for the CDR3: TGTGCCTGGACACTATCCCTCGGGTTTTGGTCTGACGAGCAGTACTTC. Translating it yields CAWTLSLGFWSDEQYF.

The chain joins TRBV30 to TRBJ2-2, with D uncertain. V was trimmed by 0 bases and J by 1 base, leaving 15 bases between them. This CDR3 contains 17 residues. CDR1 GTSNPN and CDR2 SVGIG come from the germline V gene (reference sequence). The CDR3 coding sequence is TGTGCCTGGAGTGTAGTTCGGGTTGGCCGGAACACCGGGGAGCTGTTTTTT. Translating it yields CAWSVVRVGRNTGELFF.

The gene calls are TRBV9 and TRBJ2-1; D is uncertain. This CDR3 is 14 amino acids long. The V and J ends lost 3 bases and 5 bases respectively, with 12 bases between them. Germline CDR1 and CDR2: SGDLS and YYNGEE. CDR3 protein: CASSEPPEDNEQFF. As DNA, the CDR3 is TGTGCCAGCAGCGAACCTCCAGAGGACAATGAGCAGTTCTTC.

The chain uses TRBV18 and TRBJ2-2; a possible D gene is TRBD1 (5 bases). CDR1 is KGHSH and CDR2 is LQKENI in the germline V gene. CDR3 length: 16 amino acids. Trimming shortened V by 4 bases and J by 3 bases, and 15 bases separated the two germline ends. CDR3 region: CASSRRQGSYTGELFF. The CDR3 DNA reads as TGTGCCAGCTCACGCCGTCAGGGTTCGTACACCGGGGAGCTGTTTTTT.

The chain employs TRBV5-1 and TRBJ2-1; D is possibly TRBD1 (5 bases). Per germline, CDR1 SGHRS and CDR2 YFSETQ. V was cut by 0 bases and J by 0 bases, with 10 bases left in between. The CDR3 has 16 amino acids. The CDR3 coding sequence is TGCGCCAGCAGCTTGGGACAGTACAGCTCCTACAATGAGCAGTTCTTC. It yields the protein CASSLGQYSSYNEQFF. The full variable domain, its missing parts supplied by reference TRBV5-1 and TRBJ2-1, is KAGVTQTPRYLIKTRGQQVTLSCSPISGHRSVSWYQQTPGQGLQFLFEYFSETQRNKGNFPGRFSGRQFSNSRSEMNVSTLELGDSALYLCASSLGQYSSYNEQFFGPGTRLTVL.

This chain uses TRBV7-6 with TRBJ2-7, with TRBD1 as a possible D gene (5 bases). V lost 1 base and J 5 bases, leaving 12 bases between the germline ends. The CDR3 is made up of 14 amino acids. CDR1 is SGHVS, CDR2 FNYEAQ, per germline. The CDR3 protein is CASSLGQGSDEQYF. Here the CDR3 DNA reads TGTGCCAGCAGCTTAGGGCAGGGCTCGGACGAGCAGTACTTC.

This chain joins TRBV19 and TRBJ1-5; 7 nucleotides agree with TRBD1. The CDR3 covers 15 residues. The germline V gene has CDR1 LNHDA and CDR2 SQIVND (reference sequence). Trimming took 8 bases from V and 1 from J; bases not matched to a gene: 8. The CDR3 sequence is CASHRGFVSNQPQHF. The CDR3 nucleotides read TGTGCCAGTCACAGGGGATTCGTGAGCAATCAGCCCCAGCATTTT.

The chain is built from TRBV7-2 and TRBJ1-4; 7 bases are a match to TRBD1. Trimming removed 4 bases from V and 2 bases from J; junction bases left unmatched: 7. The V gene's germline CDR1 is SGHTA and CDR2 FQGNSA. The CDR3 consists of 16 residues. CDR3 residues: CASSSGSDRTNEKLFF. As DNA, the CDR3 is TGTGCCAGCAGCTCGGGGTCGGACAGGACTAATGAAAAACTGTTTTTT. Full variable domain (rest looked up from reference TRBV7-2 and TRBJ1-4): GAGVSQSPSNKVTEKGKDVELRCDPISGHTALYWYRQSLGQGLEFLIYFQGNSAPDKSGLPSDRFSAERTGGSVSTLTIQRTQQEDSAVYLCASSSGSDRTNEKLFFGSGTQLSVL.

This chain uses TRBV7-2 with TRBJ1-5; a weak D match, TRBD1 (5 bases). Trimming stripped 1 base from V and 7 bases from J, with 11 bases between. The germline CDR1 and CDR2 sequences are SGHTA and FQGNSA. This CDR3 has 14 amino acids. The CDR3 DNA reads TGTGCCAGCAGCTTAGACCCAGGGCACCAGCCCCAGCATTTT. Residues: CASSLDPGHQPQHF.

The chain employs TRBV10-1 and TRBJ2-1; TRBD1 matches at 7 bases. This CDR3 has 13 amino acids. Germline CDR1 is WNHNN and CDR2 is SYGVQD (reference sequence). V was pared by 4 bases and J by 6 bases, with 3 bases of the junction left unmatched. CDR3 in amino acids: CASSGRGRNEQFF. The CDR3 nucleotides read TGCGCCAGCAGTGGTAGGGGGCGCAATGAGCAGTTCTTC.

The chain links TRBV2 to TRBJ1-5, with D possibly matching TRBD1 (6 bases). This CDR3 region has 15 residues. Germline-derived CDR1 and CDR2 are SNHLY and FYNNEI. The V gene lost 7 bases and the J gene lost 7 bases, with 20 bases spanning the gap. CDR3 sequence: CASKRVGGAQQPQHF. The CDR3 nucleotides are TGTGCCAGCAAACGGGTAGGGGGGGCTCAACAGCCCCAGCATTTT.

The rearrangement links TRBV30 to TRBJ1-1; 7 bases align to TRBD1. The CDR3 sequence is 15 residues long. J lost 1 base, V lost 3 bases, and 8 bases had no gene match. The germline gives CDR1 GTSNPN, CDR2 SVGIG (reference sequence). This chain's CDR3 is CAWRPRTGSNTEAFF. The DNA for the CDR3 is TGTGCCTGGAGGCCTCGGACAGGTTCGAACACTGAAGCTTTCTTT.

The rearrangement uses TRBV7-6 and TRBJ1-6; tentative D call: TRBD1 (6 bases). CDR3 length equals 17 residues. CDR1 and CDR2 from the germline V gene are SGHVS and FNYEAQ. Trimming removed 1 base at V and 9 bases at J, with 19 bases between. The CDR3 DNA is TGTGCCAGCAGCTTAGGGGGTGGGTCTTCGACAGGTTCACCCCTCCACTTT. Translated, it gives CASSLGGGSSTGSPLHF.

This chain links TRBV15 with TRBJ2-5; D possibly corresponds to TRBD1 (5 bases). CDR3 length: 13 residues. CDR1 and CDR2 (germline): LNHNV, YYDKDF (reference sequence). Trimming pared 4 bases from V and 5 bases from J, leaving 11 bases between. Written as DNA, the CDR3 is TGTGCCACCAGCATAGGACATCGGGAGACCCAGTACTTC. It codes for CATSIGHRETQYF.

The chain recombines TRBV5-4 with TRBJ1-3, with 9 bases matching TRBD1. The CDR3 length is 15 residues. Germline values: CDR1 SGHNT, CDR2 YYREEE (reference sequence). V shed 4 bases and J 6 bases; nucleotides not matched to a gene: 8. The CDR3 nucleotides read TGTGCCAGCAGCCGTACAGGGGGCAGGGAAAACACCATATATTTT. Its translation is CASSRTGGRENTIYF. The full variable domain, in which reference TRBV5-4 and TRBJ1-3 provide the parts outside the CDR3, is ETGVTQSPTHLIKTRGQQVTLRCSSQSGHNTVSWYQQALGQGPQFIFQYYREEENGRGNFPPRFSGLQFPNYSSELNVNALELDDSALYLCASSRTGGRENTIYFGEGSWLTVV.

This chain uses TRBV5-5 with TRBJ1-1; 7 bases agree with TRBD1. The CDR3 loop spans 15 amino acids. Germline CDR1 is SGHKS and CDR2 is YYEKEE (reference sequence). Trimming took 0 bases from V and 2 from J; bases not matched to a gene: 4. The CDR3 region has the DNA TGTGCCAGCAGCTTGGGGGGACAGAGAAACACTGAAGCTTTCTTT. It yields the protein CASSLGGQRNTEAFF.

The chain couples TRBV7-2 to TRBJ2-7, with 13 bases identical to TRBD2. The CDR3 spans 14 residues. The germline CDR1 and CDR2 sequences are SGHTA and FQGNSA. V lost 4 bases, J lost 6 bases, and 3 bases stayed unmatched. In DNA, the CDR3 is TGTGCCAGCAGCTCCCGGACTAGCGGGAGCGAGCAGTACTTC. Amino acids: CASSSRTSGSEQYF.